This T cell receptor beta chain was identified in a study of cytomegalovirus exposure and HLA in healthy donors. Points from the study as a whole: In a later analysis, an Asian-associated ancestry cluster reportedly showed fewer N-insertions than the approximately 670-donor mean. In a later analysis, the majority of CMV-associated beta chains seemingly showed HLA restriction. TCR beta sequences numbering over 15,000 were associated with HLA alleles at 0.05 false discovery rate in a later analysis. Most TCRs appeared rarely, but some public TCRs recurred in many donors.

The length of the CDR3 is 13 residues. Trimming shortened V by 4 bases and J by 10 bases, and 14 bases separated the two germline ends. Germline lookup yields CDR1 LNHNV and CDR2 YYDKDF (reference sequence). As to this clone: Its target is not known.

The PCR contained 60 Vbeta and 13 Jbeta primers. Sequencing was performed with immunoSEQ multiplex PCR; in TCRdb, only in-frame clones are kept and a portion is missing. The sample carries some 160,000 clones, 70% to 90% recorded once. The V call is TRBV15, the J call TRBJ2-1; TRBD1 might be the D (6 bases). Material for sequencing was PBMCs. The source is a woman in her forties in good health and CMV-seropositive. CDR3 loop: CATSIQGQSEQFF. The CDR3 region has the DNA TGTGCCACCAGCATCCAGGGACAAAGCGAGCAGTTCTTC. The full variable domain, rest sourced from reference TRBV15 and TRBJ2-1, is DAMVIQNPRYQVTQFGKPVTLSCSQTLNHNVMYWYQQKSSQAPKLLFHYYDKDFNNEADTPDNFQSRRPNTSFCFLDIRSPGLGDTAMYLCATSIQGQSEQFFGPGTRLTVL.